This TCR beta chain is drawn from a study of shared clonotypes between healthy human individuals. The CDR3 runs 12 residues. Trimming removed 6 bases at V and 9 bases at J, with 12 bases between. In germline, CDR1 is SNHLY, CDR2 FYNNEI. Method: immunoSEQ multiplex PCR; TCRdb's copy keeps in-frame clones and lacks some. This repertoire shows around 600,000 clones, more than 95% found once; its top ten account for about 0.057%. The chain employs TRBV2 and TRBJ1-5; D not certain. The material sequenced was naive CD4+ T cells sorted from blood. The sample's subset: CD45RA+ positively selected. The receptor was derived from a woman aged 25 to 39 in good health. The CDR3 is CASRKPMGPQHF. The CDR3 bases are TGTGCCAGCAGGAAGCCAATGGGGCCCCAGCATTTT.